The clone carrying this T cell receptor (beta chain) showed up just a few times. The target antigen is unknown. Repertoires were generated with immunoSEQ multiplex PCR, while TCRdb's copy carries only in-frame clones and drops some. Found here are roughly 200,000 clones, 90% to 95% of them singletons; the top ten hold around 3.7%. This specimen belongs to a study of T cell responses to AZD1222 COVID-19 vaccine. Overall study findings and caveats: Spike-specific TCR repertoires showed rising breadth and depth after two AZD1222 doses.

Germline CDR1 reads KGHSH; CDR2 reads LQKENI. Trimming cost V 4 bases and J 4 bases, with 10 bases left between them. CDR3 length: 13 amino acids. Sample: peripheral blood, taken 28 days after the second AZD1222 dose. This sequence originates from an adult who received the AZD1222 COVID-19 vaccine. The chain combines TRBV18 with TRBJ1-1, with D hard to call. CDR3 coding DNA: TGTGCCAGCTCACAGGGTTATAGCACTGAAGCTTTCTTT. This gives the protein CASSQGYSTEAFF. The whole variable domain, remainder taken from reference TRBV18 and TRBJ1-1, is NAGVMQNPRHLVRRRGQEARLRCSPMKGHSHVYWYRQLPEEGLKFMVYLQKENIIDESGMPKERFSAEFPKEGPSILRIQQVVRGDSAAYFCASSQGYSTEAFFGQGTRLTVV.